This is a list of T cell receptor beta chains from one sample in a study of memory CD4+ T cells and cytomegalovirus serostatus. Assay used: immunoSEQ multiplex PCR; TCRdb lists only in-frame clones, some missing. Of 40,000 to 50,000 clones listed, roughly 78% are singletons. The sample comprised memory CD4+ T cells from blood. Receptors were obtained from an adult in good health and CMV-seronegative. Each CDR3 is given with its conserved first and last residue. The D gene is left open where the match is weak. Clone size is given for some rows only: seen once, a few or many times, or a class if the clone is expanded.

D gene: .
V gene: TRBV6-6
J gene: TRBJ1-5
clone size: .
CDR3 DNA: TGTGCCAGCAGTTGGGATCGACCGAATAGCAATCAGCCCCAGCATTTT
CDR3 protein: CASSWDRPNSNQPQHF

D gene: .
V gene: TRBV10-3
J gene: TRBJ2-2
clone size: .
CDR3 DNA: TGTGCCATCAGTGAGTCGATGGGACCGTCTACGGGGGAGCTGTTTTTT
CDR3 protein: CAISESMGPSTGELFF

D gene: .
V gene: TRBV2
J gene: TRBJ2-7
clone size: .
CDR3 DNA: TGTGCCAGCAGTGAATGGGACTCCTACGAGCAGTACTTC
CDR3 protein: CASSEWDSYEQYF

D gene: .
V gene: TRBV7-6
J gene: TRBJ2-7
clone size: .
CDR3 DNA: TGTGCCAGCAGCTTGGCGCGGGGCAGGGCTACCGAGCAGTACTTC
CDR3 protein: CASSLARGRATEQYF

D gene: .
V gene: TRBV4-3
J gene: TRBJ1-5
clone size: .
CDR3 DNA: TGCGCCAGCAGCCGATCGTTTCAGAGGCCGCATCAGCCCCAGCATTTT
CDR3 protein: CASSRSFQRPHQPQHF

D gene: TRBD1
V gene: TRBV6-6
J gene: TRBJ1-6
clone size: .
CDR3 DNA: TGTGCCAGCAGTAGCCGAGGACAGGGGAATTCACCCCTCCACTTT
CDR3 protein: CASSSRGQGNSPLHF

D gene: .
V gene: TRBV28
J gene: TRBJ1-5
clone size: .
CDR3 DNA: TGTGCCAGCAGTTTAGTCGGCGGTACCCCCGGCCAGCCCCAGCATTTT
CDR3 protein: CASSLVGGTPGQPQHF

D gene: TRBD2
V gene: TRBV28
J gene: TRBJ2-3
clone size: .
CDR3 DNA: TGTGCCAGCAGTCCGATTGCCGGAGGCGGGGGGGCCCGCACAGATACGCAGTATTTT
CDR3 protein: CASSPIAGGGGARTDTQYF

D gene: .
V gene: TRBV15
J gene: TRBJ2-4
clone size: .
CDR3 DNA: TGTGCCACCAGCAGAGGGATAGCCAAAAACATTCAGTACTTC
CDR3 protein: CATSRGIAKNIQYF

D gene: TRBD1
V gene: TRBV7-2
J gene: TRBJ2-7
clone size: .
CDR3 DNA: TGTGCCAGCAGCCTACAGGTCGCAGGGGGCAACGAGCAGTACTTC
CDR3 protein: CASSLQVAGGNEQYF

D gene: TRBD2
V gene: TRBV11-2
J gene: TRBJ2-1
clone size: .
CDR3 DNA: TGTGCCAGCAGCTTAGATCGGGCGGGGGGGAACAATGAGCAGTTCTTC
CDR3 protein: CASSLDRAGGNNEQFF

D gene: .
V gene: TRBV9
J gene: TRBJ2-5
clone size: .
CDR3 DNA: TGTGCCAGCAGCGTAGACTGGAAAGAGACCCAGTACTTC
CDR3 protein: CASSVDWKETQYF

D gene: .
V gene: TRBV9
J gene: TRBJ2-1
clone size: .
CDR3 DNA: TGTGCCAGCAGCGTAGTCGTGGCGGCGGGAAACAATGAGCAGTTCTTC
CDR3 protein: CASSVVVAAGNNEQFF

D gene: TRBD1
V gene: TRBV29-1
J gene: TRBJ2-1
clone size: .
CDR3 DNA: TGCAGCGCCCAGGGGGCCTACAATGAGCAGTTCTTC
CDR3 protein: CSAQGAYNEQFF

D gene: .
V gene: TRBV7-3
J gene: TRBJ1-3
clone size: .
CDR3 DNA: TGTGCCAGCAGCCCGGGGGGCACAGGGCCTGGAAACACCATATATTTT
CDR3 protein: CASSPGGTGPGNTIYF

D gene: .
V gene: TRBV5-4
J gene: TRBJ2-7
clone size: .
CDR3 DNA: TGTGCCAGCAGCCCCGCCGGGACACTTTCCTACGAGCAGTACTTC
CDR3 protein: CASSPAGTLSYEQYF

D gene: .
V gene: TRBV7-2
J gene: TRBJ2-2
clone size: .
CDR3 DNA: TGTGCCAGCCTAAGGGGGGTGAGGACCGGGGAGCTGTTTTTT
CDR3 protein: CASLRGVRTGELFF

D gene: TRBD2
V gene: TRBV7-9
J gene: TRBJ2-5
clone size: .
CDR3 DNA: TGTGCCAGCAGACCGGGACTAGCGGGGGGGCGCGAGACCCAGTACTTC
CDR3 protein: CASRPGLAGGRETQYF

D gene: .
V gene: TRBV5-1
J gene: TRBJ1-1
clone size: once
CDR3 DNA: TGCGCCAGCAGCTTGGCCCCCGGGTTGAACACTGAAGCTTTCTTT
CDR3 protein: CASSLAPGLNTEAFF

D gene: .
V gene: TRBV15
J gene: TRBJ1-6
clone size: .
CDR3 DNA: TGTGCCACCAGCAGTGTTCCCAGGGCGGGGTATGGCTCCTATAATTCACCCCTCCACTTT
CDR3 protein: CATSSVPRAGYGSYNSPLHF

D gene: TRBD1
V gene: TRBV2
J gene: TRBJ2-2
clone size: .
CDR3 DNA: TGTGCCATCCAAATTCCGCCGGGACAGATGGGGACCGGGGAGCTGTTTTTT
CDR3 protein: CAIQIPPGQMGTGELFF

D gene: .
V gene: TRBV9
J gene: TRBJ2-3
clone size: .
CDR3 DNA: TGTGCCAGCAGCCTCCGGGGGGCTGGGGATACGCAGTATTTT
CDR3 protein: CASSLRGAGDTQYF

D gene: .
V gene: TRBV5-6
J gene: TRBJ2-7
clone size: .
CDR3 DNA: TGTGCCAGCAGCTTGTTGGCAGTCCCTCTCGACGAGCAGTACTTC
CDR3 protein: CASSLLAVPLDEQYF

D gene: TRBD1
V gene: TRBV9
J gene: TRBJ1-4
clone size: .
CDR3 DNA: TGTGCCAGCAGCGGAGAACCGGGACAGGTACTTGAAAAACTGTTTTTT
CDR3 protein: CASSGEPGQVLEKLFF

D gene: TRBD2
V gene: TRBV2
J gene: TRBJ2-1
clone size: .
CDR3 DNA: TGTGCCAGCAGTGTGGGAGGGGCCAATGAGCAGTTCTTC
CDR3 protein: CASSVGGANEQFF

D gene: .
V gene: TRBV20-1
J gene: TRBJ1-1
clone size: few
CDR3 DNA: TGCAGTGTCACCAGGAACACTGAAGCTTTCTTT
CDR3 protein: CSVTRNTEAFF

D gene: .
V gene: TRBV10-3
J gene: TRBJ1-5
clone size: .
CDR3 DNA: TGTGCCATTTCCGAACAGGGAGGGAATCAGCCCCAGCATTTT
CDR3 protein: CAISEQGGNQPQHF

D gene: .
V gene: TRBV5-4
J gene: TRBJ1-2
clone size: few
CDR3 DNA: TGTGCCAGCAGCACACAGACAGGTTTTAACTATGGCTACACCTTC
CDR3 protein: CASSTQTGFNYGYTF

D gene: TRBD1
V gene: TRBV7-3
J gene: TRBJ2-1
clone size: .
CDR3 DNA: TGTGCCAGCAGCTGGACAGGGGGCCAGAACAATGAGCAGTTCTTC
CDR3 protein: CASSWTGGQNNEQFF

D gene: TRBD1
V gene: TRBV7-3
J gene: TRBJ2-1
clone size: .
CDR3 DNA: TGTGCCAGCAGCTTGGGACAGGGGGGAGTCAATGAGCAGTTCTTC
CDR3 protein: CASSLGQGGVNEQFF

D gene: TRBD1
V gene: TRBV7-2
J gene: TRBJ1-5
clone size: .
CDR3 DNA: TGTGCCAGCAGCCCAACAGGGGGCTCGCGTAGCAATCAGCCCCAGCATTTT
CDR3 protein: CASSPTGGSRSNQPQHF

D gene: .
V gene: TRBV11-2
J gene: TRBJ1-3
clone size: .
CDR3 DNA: TGTGCCAGCAGCTTAGATCGGGCGTCCTCTGGAAACACCATATATTTT
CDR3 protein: CASSLDRASSGNTIYF

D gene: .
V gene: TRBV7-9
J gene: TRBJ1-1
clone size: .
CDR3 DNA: TGTGCCAGCAGCTTGGACGCGAACACTGAAGCTTTCTTT
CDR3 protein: CASSLDANTEAFF

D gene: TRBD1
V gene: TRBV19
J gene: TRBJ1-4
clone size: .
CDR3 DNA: TGTGCCAGTAGTAGAAGTCCCGACAGGGGCCCTAATGAAAAACTGTTTTTT
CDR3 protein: CASSRSPDRGPNEKLFF

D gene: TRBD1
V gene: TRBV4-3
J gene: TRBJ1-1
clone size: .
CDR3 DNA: TGCGCCAGCAGCCAAGGACAGGGCTACACTGAAGCTTTCTTT
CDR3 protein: CASSQGQGYTEAFF

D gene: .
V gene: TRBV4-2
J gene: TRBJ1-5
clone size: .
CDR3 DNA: TGTGCCAGCAGCCAAAAACAGGGTACCGATCAGCCCCAGCATTTT
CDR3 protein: CASSQKQGTDQPQHF

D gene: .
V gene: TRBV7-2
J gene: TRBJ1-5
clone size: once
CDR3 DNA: TGTGCCAGCAGCCTAACCTTCACAGGGCGTAGCAATCAGCCCCAGCATTTT
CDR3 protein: CASSLTFTGRSNQPQHF

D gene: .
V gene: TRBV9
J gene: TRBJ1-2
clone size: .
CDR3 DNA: TGTGCCAGCAGCGTAGATCTTGGGTTCGGCTACACCTTC
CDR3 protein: CASSVDLGFGYTF

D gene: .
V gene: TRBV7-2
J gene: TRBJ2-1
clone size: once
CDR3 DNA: TGTGCCAGCAGCTTAGTGTCACCTGGGATTTACAATGAGCAGTTCTTC
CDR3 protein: CASSLVSPGIYNEQFF

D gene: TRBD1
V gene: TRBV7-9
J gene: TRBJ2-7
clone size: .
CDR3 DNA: TGTGCCAGCAGCCCCGCCGGGACAGTAAACGAGCAGTACTTC
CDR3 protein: CASSPAGTVNEQYF

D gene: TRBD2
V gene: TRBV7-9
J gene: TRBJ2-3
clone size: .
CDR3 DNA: TGTGCCAGCAGCTTAGGAGCGGGGGCCCTCGGTACGCAGTATTTT
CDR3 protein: CASSLGAGALGTQYF

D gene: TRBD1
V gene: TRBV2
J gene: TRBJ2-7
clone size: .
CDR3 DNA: TGTGCCAGCAGTGTAACGAGAGGACAGGGCCACGAGCAGTACTTC
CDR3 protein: CASSVTRGQGHEQYF

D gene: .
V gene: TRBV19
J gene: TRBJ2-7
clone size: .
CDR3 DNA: TGTGCCAGTAGTATAGCGGGGGAGCCCTACGAGCAGTACTTC
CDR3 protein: CASSIAGEPYEQYF

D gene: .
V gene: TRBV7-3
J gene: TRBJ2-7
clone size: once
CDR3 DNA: TGTGCCAGCAGCCCGGGACCAAACTCAAACGAGCAGTACTTC
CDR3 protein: CASSPGPNSNEQYF

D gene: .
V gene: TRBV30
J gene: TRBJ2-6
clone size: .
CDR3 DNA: TGTGCCTGGAGTGCCGAAAGGGGTGGGGCCAACGTCCTGACTTTC
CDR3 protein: CAWSAERGGANVLTF

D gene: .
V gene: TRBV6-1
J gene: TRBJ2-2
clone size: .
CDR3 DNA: TGTGCCAGCAGTGAAGGGCTCCGAACCACCGGGGAGCTGTTTTTT
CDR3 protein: CASSEGLRTTGELFF

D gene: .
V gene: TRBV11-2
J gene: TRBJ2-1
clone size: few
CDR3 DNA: .
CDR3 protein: CASSPQYFGAFGEQFF

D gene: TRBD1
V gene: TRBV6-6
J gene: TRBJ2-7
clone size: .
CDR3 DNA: TGTGCCAGCAGTTGGGACAGCGAGCAGTACTTC
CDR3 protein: CASSWDSEQYF

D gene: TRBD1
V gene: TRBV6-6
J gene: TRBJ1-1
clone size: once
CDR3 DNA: TGTGCCAGCAGTGGGACAGCACAGAACACTGAAGCTTTCTTT
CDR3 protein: CASSGTAQNTEAFF

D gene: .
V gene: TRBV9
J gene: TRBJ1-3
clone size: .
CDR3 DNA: TGTGCCAGCAGCCTTCTAGATTCGTCTGGAAACACCATATATTTT
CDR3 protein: CASSLLDSSGNTIYF

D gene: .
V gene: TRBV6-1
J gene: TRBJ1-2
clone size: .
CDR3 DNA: TGTGCCAGCAGTGAAAGCTGGGGCAACTATGGCTACACCTTC
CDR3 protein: CASSESWGNYGYTF

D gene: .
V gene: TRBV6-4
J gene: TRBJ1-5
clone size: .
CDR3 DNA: TGTGCCAGCAGTGGGGGCCTCGGGGAGCCCCAGCATTTT
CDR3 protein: CASSGGLGEPQHF

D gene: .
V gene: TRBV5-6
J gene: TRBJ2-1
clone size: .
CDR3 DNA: TGTGCCAGCAGCGGGGACTGGGGGAAGTCCTACAATGAGCAGTTCTTC
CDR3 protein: CASSGDWGKSYNEQFF

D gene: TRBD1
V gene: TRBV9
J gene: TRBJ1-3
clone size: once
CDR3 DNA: TGTGCCAGCAGCGTAGAGCTGGGACAGGGTGCGGGAAACACCATATATTTT
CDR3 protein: CASSVELGQGAGNTIYF

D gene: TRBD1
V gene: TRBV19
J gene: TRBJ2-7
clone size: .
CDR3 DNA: TGTGCCAGTAGGACAGGGGGGGACTCCTACGAGCAGTACTTC
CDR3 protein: CASRTGGDSYEQYF

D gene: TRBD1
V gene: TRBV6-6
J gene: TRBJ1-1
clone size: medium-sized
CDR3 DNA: TGTGCCAGCAGTCAACAGGGGATGGGGGGGACTGAAGCTTTCTTT
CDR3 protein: CASSQQGMGGTEAFF

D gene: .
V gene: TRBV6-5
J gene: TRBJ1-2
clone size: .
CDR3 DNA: TGTGCCAGCAGGTCAAGGGGTTATACGGGCTACACCTTC
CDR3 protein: CASRSRGYTGYTF

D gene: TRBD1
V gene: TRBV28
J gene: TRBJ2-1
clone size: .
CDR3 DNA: TGTGCCAGCAGTTTACCCCCTCCAACAGGGGTGTGGCAGTTCTTC
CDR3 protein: CASSLPPPTGVWQFF